A selection of T cell receptor beta chains follows, all from one sample in a study of T cell changes during pregnancy in multiple sclerosis. Profiling relied on immunoSEQ multiplex PCR, and the TCRdb table lists in-frame clones only, not all of them. The sample carries 70,000 to 90,000 clones, 93% recorded once. The source was peripheral blood, collected in the second trimester of pregnancy. These receptors originate from a female donor in good health, enrolled as a control in a pregnancy study. The CDR3 runs from the conserved cysteine through the conserved F or W. D genes are given only for firm matches. A clone size is listed for some rows: how often the clone was seen (once, few, many), or a class if it is expanded.

J gene	D gene	V gene	clone size	CDR3 DNA	CDR3 protein
TRBJ2-5	TRBD2	TRBV7-2	.	TGTGCCAGCAGCTTAGACGGGGGGTTGAGAGAGACCCAGTACTTC	CASSLDGGLRETQYF
TRBJ2-5	.	TRBV10-3	.	TGTGCCATCAGTGCGACAGGAATCGAGACCCAGTACTTC	CAISATGIETQYF
TRBJ1-2	.	TRBV21-1	.	TGTGCCAGCCCTAAAGGGGGAAACAGGAACTATGGCTACACCTTC	CASPKGGNRNYGYTF
TRBJ1-1	TRBD1	TRBV4-3	.	TGCGCCAGCAGCCAAGATCTGGACAGGGCAGGTGAAGCTTTCTTT	CASSQDLDRAGEAFF
TRBJ2-7	.	TRBV5-4	once	TGTGCCAGCAGCCCAAGGGAGGCCACCTACGAGCAGTACTTC	CASSPREATYEQYF
TRBJ2-6	.	TRBV6-4	medium-sized	TGTGCCAGCAGCGAACAGGCCTCTGGGGCCAACGTCCTGACTTTC	CASSEQASGANVLTF
TRBJ1-3	.	TRBV5-1	once	TGCGCCAGCAGCCCGGACACCAACTCTGGAAACACCATATATTTT	CASSPDTNSGNTIYF
TRBJ1-5	.	TRBV4-1	.	TGCGCCAGCAGCCAGGGCCACAATCAGCCCCAGCATTTT	CASSQGHNQPQHF
TRBJ1-5	.	TRBV6-1	once	TGTGCCAGCAGACACACGTTGGATCAGCCCCAGCATTTT	CASRHTLDQPQHF
TRBJ2-1	.	TRBV4-3	.	TGCGCCAGCAGCCAAGATCCCACTTCGTACAATGAGCAGTTCTTC	CASSQDPTSYNEQFF
TRBJ2-7	TRBD2	TRBV19	.	TGTGCCAGTAGTCCGGGGGGAGTGTACGAGCAGTACTTC	CASSPGGVYEQYF
TRBJ1-1	.	TRBV7-9	few	TGTGCCAGCAGCTTAGTCGGGGGGGAAGGGAGGGACACTGAAGCTTTCTTT	CASSLVGGEGRDTEAFF
TRBJ1-3	.	TRBV2	.	TGTGCCAGCAGTGAGGCGGCAGCATCTGGAAACACCATATATTTT	CASSEAAASGNTIYF
TRBJ1-1	.	TRBV7-8	.	TGTGCCAGCAGCTTAGGGAGGAGACCTTTGAACACTGAAGCTTTCTTT	CASSLGRRPLNTEAFF
TRBJ1-1	.	TRBV25-1	.	TGTGCCAGCAGTGAAGTAGGGGGTGGCACTGAAGCTTTCTTT	CASSEVGGGTEAFF
TRBJ2-3	.	TRBV6-1	.	TGTGCCAGCAGAGTACAGGGCACAGATACGCAGTATTTT	CASRVQGTDTQYF
TRBJ1-2	.	TRBV6-6	.	TGTGCCAGCACCCCAGGTCTAGGGGATTATTATGGCTACACCTTC	CASTPGLGDYYGYTF
TRBJ1-1	.	TRBV10-3	.	TGTGCCATCAGGGGGGCTCAAAACACTGAAGCTTTCTTT	CAIRGAQNTEAFF
TRBJ1-2	TRBD1	TRBV18	.	TGTGCCAGCTCACCAAGGAAGGGGACAGGGCAGTATGGCTACACCTTC	CASSPRKGTGQYGYTF
TRBJ1-2	.	TRBV5-4	.	TGTGCCAGCACGTGGGGCCGAGGCGACTATGGCTACACCTTC	CASTWGRGDYGYTF
TRBJ1-1	.	TRBV10-1	.	TGCGCCAACCCGCGACAGGAGTCGAACACTGAAGCTTTCTTT	CANPRQESNTEAFF
TRBJ2-2	TRBD2	TRBV9	.	TGTGCCAGCAGCGTAGCCCGGACTAGCGGGGGGGCTCATGCCGGGGAGCTGTTTTTT	CASSVARTSGGAHAGELFF
TRBJ2-3	TRBD2	TRBV5-6	.	TGTGCCAGCAGCTTCTTAGCCCAGCGGGGGGCCGTAGATACGCAGTATTTT	CASSFLAQRGAVDTQYF
TRBJ2-1	TRBD2	TRBV4-1	.	TGCGCCAGCAGCACGGGGGGAAGCTCCTACAATGAGCAGTTCTTC	CASSTGGSSYNEQFF
TRBJ2-7	.	TRBV5-8	.	TGTGCCAGCAGCTTGGGTGGACAGAACTACGAGCAGTACTTC	CASSLGGQNYEQYF
TRBJ2-7	TRBD2	TRBV4-1	.	TGCGCCAGCAGCGGACAAGCGGGGGAAAGCTCCTACGAGCAGTACTTC	CASSGQAGESSYEQYF
TRBJ1-1	TRBD1	TRBV7-9	.	TGTGCCAGCACCATACCGACACAGGGGACTGAAGCTTTCTTT	CASTIPTQGTEAFF
TRBJ2-2	.	TRBV15	.	TGTGCCACCAGCGTGATTAGGAACACCGGGGAGCTGTTTTTT	CATSVIRNTGELFF
TRBJ1-1	.	TRBV4-2	.	TGTGCCAGCAGCCGGCACGGGGAGCACAACACTGAAGCTTTCTTT	CASSRHGEHNTEAFF
TRBJ2-2	TRBD2	TRBV4-2	few	TGTGCCAGCAGCCAAACTAGCGGGGGATCCGGGGAGCTGTTTTTT	CASSQTSGGSGELFF
TRBJ2-6	.	TRBV21-1	once	TGTGCCAGCAGCAAAGTAGGACAGCCCTCTGGGGCCAACGTCCTGACTTTC	CASSKVGQPSGANVLTF
TRBJ2-3	TRBD2	TRBV27	.	TGTGCCAGCACCCCACGAGGGACTAGCGGGGGGGCATATGATACGCAGTATTTT	CASTPRGTSGGAYDTQYF
TRBJ2-5	.	TRBV7-9	.	TGTGCCAGCAGCACGACAGCTAAGGAAGAGACCCAGTACTTC	CASSTTAKEETQYF
TRBJ2-3	.	TRBV13	.	TGTGCCAGCAGCTACTTCAGGGGGGTAAGCACAGATACGCAGTATTTT	CASSYFRGVSTDTQYF
TRBJ1-1	TRBD1	TRBV29-1	.	TGCAGCGTTGGACAGGGGGGGAGCACTGAAGCTTTCTTT	CSVGQGGSTEAFF
TRBJ2-5	.	TRBV5-1	.	TGCGCCAGCAGACCTCTATCGAGTGAGACCCAGTACTTC	CASRPLSSETQYF
TRBJ1-2	TRBD1	TRBV5-5	.	TGTGCCAGCAGCTTGGCTGTCAGCCAGGGGGCTAACTATGGCTACACCTTC	CASSLAVSQGANYGYTF
TRBJ2-7	.	TRBV5-6	.	TGTGCCAGCAGCTGGGACCAGGGGGGCTCCTACGAGCAGTACTTC	CASSWDQGGSYEQYF
TRBJ1-1	TRBD1	TRBV10-1	.	TGCGCCAGCAGTGAGATGGCCAGGGGGATTCGCACTGAAGCTTTCTTT	CASSEMARGIRTEAFF
TRBJ1-5	.	TRBV19	.	TGTGCCAGTAGACGATCAGGGGCCAATCAGCCCCAGCATTTT	CASRRSGANQPQHF
TRBJ2-7	TRBD1	TRBV9	.	TGTGCCAGCAGCCCCGGGACAGGCTCCTACGAGCAGTACTTC	CASSPGTGSYEQYF
TRBJ2-7	TRBD1	TRBV27	few	TGTGCCAGCCGCCCGGGACAGGACTCCTACGAGCAGTACTTC	CASRPGQDSYEQYF
TRBJ2-7	TRBD1	TRBV30	.	TGTGCCTGGAGGGGGCCGGGACAGACCTACGAGCAGTACTTC	CAWRGPGQTYEQYF
TRBJ1-4	.	TRBV19	once	TGTGCCAGTAGGCTGACAGGCCTTAATGAAAAACTGTTTTTT	CASRLTGLNEKLFF
TRBJ1-3	.	TRBV10-3	.	TGTGCCAGTACACCTAGATCTGGAAACACCATATATTTT	CASTPRSGNTIYF